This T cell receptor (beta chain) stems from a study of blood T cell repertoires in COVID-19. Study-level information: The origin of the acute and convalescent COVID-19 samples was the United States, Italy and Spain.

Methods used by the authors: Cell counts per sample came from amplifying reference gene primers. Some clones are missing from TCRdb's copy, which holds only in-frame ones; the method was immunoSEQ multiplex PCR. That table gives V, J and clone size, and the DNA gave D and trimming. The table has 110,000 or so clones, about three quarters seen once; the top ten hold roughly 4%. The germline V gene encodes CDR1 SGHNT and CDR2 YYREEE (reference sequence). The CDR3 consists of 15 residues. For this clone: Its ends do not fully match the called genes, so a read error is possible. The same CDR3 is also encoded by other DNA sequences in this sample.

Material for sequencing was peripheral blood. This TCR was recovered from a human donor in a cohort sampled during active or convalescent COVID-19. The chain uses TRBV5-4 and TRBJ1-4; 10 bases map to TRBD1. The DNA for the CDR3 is TGTGCCAGCGGCAGGACAGGGGGTGGTAATGAAAAATTGTTTTTT. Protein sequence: CASGRTGGGNEKLFF.